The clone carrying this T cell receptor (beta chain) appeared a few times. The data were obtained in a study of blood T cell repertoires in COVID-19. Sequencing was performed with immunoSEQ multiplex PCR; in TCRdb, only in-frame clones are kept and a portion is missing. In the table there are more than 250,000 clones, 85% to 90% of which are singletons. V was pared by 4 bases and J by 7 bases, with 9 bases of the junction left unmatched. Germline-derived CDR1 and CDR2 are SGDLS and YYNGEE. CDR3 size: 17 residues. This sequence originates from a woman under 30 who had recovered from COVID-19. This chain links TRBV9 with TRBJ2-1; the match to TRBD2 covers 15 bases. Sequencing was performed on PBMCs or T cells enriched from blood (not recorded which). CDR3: CASSPRTSGRVVNEQFF. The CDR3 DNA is TGTGCCAGCAGCCCGCGGACTAGCGGGAGGGTTGTGAATGAGCAGTTCTTC. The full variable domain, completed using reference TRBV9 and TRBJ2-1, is DSGVTQTPKHLITATGQRVTLRCSPRSGDLSVYWYQQSLDQGLQFLIQYYNGEERAKGNILERFSAQQFPDLHSELNLSSLELGDSALYFCASSPRTSGRVVNEQFFGPGTRLTVL.